Shown below are 17 T cell receptor beta chains from a single sample sequenced in a study of blood T cell repertoires in COVID-19. Assay: immunoSEQ multiplex PCR; the TCRdb copy retains only in-frame clones and omits some. The data show under 250,000 clones, about 79% seen once. The source material was PBMCs or T cells enriched from blood (not recorded which). These receptors came from a woman between 35 and 50 years old with acute COVID-19.

The chain recombines TRBV14 with TRBJ1-4; D is perhaps TRBD1 (5 bases). Trimming took off 3 bases at V and 2 bases at J, with 7 bases between the two ends. The CDR3 is 14 residues long. Per the germline V gene, CDR1 is SGHDN and CDR2 is FVKESK. CDR3 DNA: TGTGCCAGCAGCCACAGGGTTACTAATGAAAAACTGTTTTTT. This encodes CASSHRVTNEKLFF.

The rearrangement joins TRBV7-3 to TRBJ1-1; D remains ambiguous. V lost 5 bases and J 0 bases, leaving 16 bases between the germline ends. Germline CDR1 SGHTA, CDR2 FQGTGA. The CDR3 length is 16 residues. The CDR3 sequence: CASSPGGSIMNTEAFF. The CDR3 coding sequence is TGTGCCAGCAGCCCGGGAGGCTCAATCATGAACACTGAAGCTTTCTTT.

The chain links TRBV24-1 to TRBJ1-1; 9 bases agree with TRBD1. Looked up from germline, CDR1 is KGHDR and CDR2 is SFDVKD. The CDR3 covers 14 residues. Trimming took 3 bases from V and 7 from J; bases not matched to a gene: 5. The CDR3 loop reads CATSDTTGGNEAFF. CDR3 coding DNA: TGTGCCACCAGTGATACGACAGGGGGTAATGAAGCTTTCTTT.

CDR3 sequence: CASSLGGTEKLFF. The CDR3 DNA reads as TGTGCCAGCAGTTTGGGGGGAACGGAAAAACTGTTTTTT. This chain joins TRBV28 and TRBJ1-4; TRBD1 might be the D (5 bases). V lost 3 bases to trimming and J lost 8 bases, with 10 bases between them. The CDR3 has 13 amino acids. Germline V CDR1 and CDR2: MDHEN, SYDVKM. The whole variable domain, remainder taken from reference TRBV28 and TRBJ1-4, is DVKVTQSSRYLVKRTGEKVFLECVQDMDHENMFWYRQDPGLGLRLIYFSYDVKMKEKGDIPEGYSVSREKKERFSLILESASTNQTSMYLCASSLGGTEKLFFGSGTQLSVL.

This clone was seen only once. J is TRBJ1-6 and V is TRBV3-1 (or the pseudogene TRBV3-2); no clear D. The V end was cut by 1 base, the J end by 7 bases, with 20 bases between. Germline V gene sequence: CDR1 LGHDT, CDR2 YNNKEL (reference sequence). The CDR3 is made up of 18 amino acids. CDR3 sequence reads: CASSQAAGRRVGNSPLHF. CDR3 nucleotides: TGTGCCAGCAGCCAAGCGGCCGGGAGAAGAGTTGGGAATTCACCCCTCCACTTT.

CDR3 in DNA: TGTGCCAGTAGAAGGACAGGGTTCAATGAAAAACTGTTTTTT. This gives the protein CASRRTGFNEKLFF. This rearrangement joins TRBV19 to TRBJ1-4, with 8 bases matching TRBD1. The CDR3 contains 14 residues. V was pared by 6 bases and J by 5 bases, with 5 bases of the junction left unmatched. CDR1 LNHDA and CDR2 SQIVND come from the germline V gene (reference sequence). The whole variable domain, filled in from reference TRBV19 and TRBJ1-4, reads DGGITQSPKYLFRKEGQNVTLSCEQNLNHDAMYWYRQDPGQGLRLIYYSQIVNDFQKGDIAEGYSVSREKKESFPLTVTSAQKNPTAFYLCASRRTGFNEKLFFGSGTQLSVL.

The count of this clone is one. The chain combines TRBV6-5 with TRBJ2-1; maybe TRBD2 (6 bases). CDR3 length: 15 amino acids. The V gene lost 5 bases and the J gene lost 6 bases, with 17 bases spanning the gap. CDR1 is MNHEY, CDR2 SVGAGI, per germline. In DNA form, the CDR3 reads TGTGCCAGCAGTCCCCGGGCCGGGGGACCCAATGAGCAGTTCTTC. Its translation is CASSPRAGGPNEQFF.

The V gene is TRBV2, the J gene TRBJ2-3, with D possibly matching TRBD2 (7 bases). Germline V gene lookup returns CDR1 SNHLY and CDR2 FYNNEI. Trimming left V 7 bases short and J 6 bases short, with 17 bases between. The CDR3 covers 14 residues. CDR3 bases: TGTGCCAGCATACGGGGGGCTCCTGAGGATACGCAGTATTTT. As protein: CASIRGAPEDTQYF.

The V and J genes are TRBV25-1 and TRBJ2-1; 7 bases fit TRBD2. Germline V gives CDR1 MGHDK, CDR2 SYGVNS. The CDR3 length is 14 residues. After removal of 5 bases from V and 9 bases from J, the junction contained 10 bases not matched to a gene. CDR3 sequence reads: CASSTGGRFGEQFF. The CDR3 nucleotides are TGTGCCAGCAGTACGGGCGGGAGATTCGGTGAGCAGTTCTTC.

With respect to this clone: The sample has other DNA sequences that encode this CDR3 too. The V gene is TRBV5-1, the J gene TRBJ2-1, with 8 bases aligning to TRBD2. J lost 0 bases, V lost 2 bases, and 1 base had no gene match. CDR1 and CDR2 from the germline V gene are SGHRS and YFSETQ. This CDR3 contains 15 residues. DNA of the CDR3: TGCGCCAGCAGCTTAAGCGGGAGCTCCTACAATGAGCAGTTCTTC. Its protein is CASSLSGSSYNEQFF.

This chain joins TRBV15 and TRBJ2-3; a possible D gene is TRBD2 (5 bases). The length of the CDR3 is 12 residues. The germline V and J ends were trimmed by 8 bases and 0 bases, with 6 bases remaining between them. Germline CDR1 reads LNHNV; CDR2 reads YYDKDF (reference sequence). This CDR3 reads CATRGSTDTQYF. The CDR3 DNA reads TGTGCCACCCGGGGTAGCACAGATACGCAGTATTTT. Full variable domain (missing parts from reference TRBV15 and TRBJ2-3): DAMVIQNPRYQVTQFGKPVTLSCSQTLNHNVMYWYQQKSSQAPKLLFHYYDKDFNNEADTPDNFQSRRPNTSFCFLDIRSPGLGDTAMYLCATRGSTDTQYFGPGTRLTVL.

This chain connects TRBV6-1 to TRBJ1-1; D gene uncertain. The CDR3 spans 13 residues. Trimming took off 1 base at V and 3 bases at J, with 6 bases between the two ends. The germline gives CDR1 MNHNS, CDR2 SASEGT. Here the CDR3 reads CASSEGRYTEAFF. The CDR3 DNA sequence: TGTGCCAGCAGTGAAGGTCGGTACACTGAAGCTTTCTTT.

V is TRBV6-5 and J is TRBJ2-7; 9 bases line up with TRBD2. CDR1 and CDR2 (germline): MNHEY, SVGAGI. The CDR3 covers 13 residues. J gave up 4 bases and V 7 bases, and 5 bases lay outside the gene matches. CDR3 loop: CASTRTSVYEQYF. As DNA, the CDR3 is TGTGCCAGCACCCGGACTAGCGTTTACGAGCAGTACTTC.

This rearrangement joins TRBV7-3 to TRBJ2-7, with TRBD2 matching 7 bases. Trimming at V came to 5 bases and at J to 4 bases, leaving 5 bases not matched to a gene. Germline V lookup: CDR1 SGHTA, CDR2 FQGTGA. CDR3 length: 13 residues. The CDR3 nucleotides read TGTGCCAGCAGCCCCCTGGGAGGGTACGAGCAGTACTTC. Amino acids: CASSPLGGYEQYF.

This rearrangement joins TRBV15 to TRBJ2-3, with TRBD2 matching over 9 bases. CDR3 length: 15 amino acids. The germline V gene has CDR1 LNHNV and CDR2 YYDKDF (reference sequence). V dropped 5 bases and J dropped 1; count of bases not matched to a gene: 4. As DNA, the CDR3 is TGTGCCACCAGCGGGGTAGCGGGGGGCACAGATACGCAGTATTTT. Its translation is CATSGVAGGTDTQYF.

The genes are TRBV19 and TRBJ1-5; tentative D call: TRBD1 (6 bases). This CDR3 contains 16 residues. The germline V gene has CDR1 LNHDA and CDR2 SQIVND (reference sequence). V was shortened by 5 bases and J by 6 bases, with 20 bases between the two germline ends. The CDR3, as DNA: TGTGCCAGTAGTGCCCACGCTCAGGGGTGGGGTCAGCCCCAGCATTTT. This translates into CASSAHAQGWGQPQHF. Full variable domain (outside the CDR3, taken from reference TRBV19 and TRBJ1-5): DGGITQSPKYLFRKEGQNVTLSCEQNLNHDAMYWYRQDPGQGLRLIYYSQIVNDFQKGDIAEGYSVSREKKESFPLTVTSAQKNPTAFYLCASSAHAQGWGQPQHFGDGTRLSIL.

The rearrangement links TRBV28 to TRBJ2-7, with 7 bases that match TRBD1. This CDR3 region has 16 residues. The V gene's germline CDR1 is MDHEN and CDR2 SYDVKM. V lost 5 bases, J lost 0 bases, and 10 bases stayed unmatched. Written as DNA, the CDR3 is TGTGCCAGCAGTCCCCGACAGGGTCCAAACTCCTACGAGCAGTACTTC. Amino acids: CASSPRQGPNSYEQYF.